Listed below are T cell receptor beta chains from one sample, sequenced in a study of blood T cell repertoires in COVID-19. TCRdb's table, derived via immunoSEQ multiplex PCR, lists solely in-frame clones and lacks some. This sample has approximately 310,000 clones, with about 89% found just once. The material sequenced was PBMCs or T cells enriched from blood (not recorded which). The receptors were gathered from a man between 60 and 70 years old who had recovered from COVID-19. Both conserved end residues are part of each CDR3. A D gene is named only where the DNA matches it firmly. Rows may omit the clone size; those that give it use once, few, many or a size class.

v_gene: TRBV5-1
d_gene: -
j_gene: TRBJ2-5
abundance: -
CDR3nt: TGCGCCAGCAGCTTGGCCGACGGGGAGACCCAGTACTTC
CDR3aa: CASSLADGETQYF

v_gene: TRBV6-5
d_gene: TRBD1
j_gene: TRBJ2-5
abundance: -
CDR3nt: TGTGCCAGCAGCCGGGACAGGGGCGGGGAGACCCAGTACTTC
CDR3aa: CASSRDRGGETQYF

v_gene: TRBV5-1
d_gene: TRBD2
j_gene: TRBJ2-3
abundance: few
CDR3nt: TGCGCCAGCAGCTTGGCCGGGGGGTCGAATACGCAGTATTTT
CDR3aa: CASSLAGGSNTQYF

v_gene: TRBV27
d_gene: TRBD1
j_gene: TRBJ1-3
abundance: -
CDR3nt: TGTGCCAGCGCCGGGACAGTCGGAAACACCATATATTTT
CDR3aa: CASAGTVGNTIYF

v_gene: TRBV11-2
d_gene: TRBD2
j_gene: TRBJ2-1
abundance: -
CDR3nt: TGTGCCAGCAGCTTAGGTCTAGCGGATATCAATGAGCAGTTCTTC
CDR3aa: CASSLGLADINEQFF

v_gene: TRBV6-5
d_gene: -
j_gene: TRBJ1-2
abundance: -
CDR3nt: TGTGCCAGCAGTCTAAGAATCAGGGGTGACTATGGCTACACCTTC
CDR3aa: CASSLRIRGDYGYTF

v_gene: TRBV4-1
d_gene: TRBD1
j_gene: TRBJ2-3
abundance: -
CDR3nt: TGCGCCAGCAGCCTTCAGGGGGAACGGGCAGATACGCAGTATTTT
CDR3aa: CASSLQGERADTQYF

v_gene: TRBV7-9
d_gene: TRBD2
j_gene: TRBJ2-5
abundance: -
CDR3nt: TGTGCCAGCAGCTTGGGAGGGCCCCTCGAGACCCAGTACTTC
CDR3aa: CASSLGGPLETQYF

v_gene: TRBV11-2
d_gene: -
j_gene: TRBJ2-7
abundance: -
CDR3nt: TGTGCCAGCAGCTCAGTCGAACGTCACTCCTACGAGCAGTACTTC
CDR3aa: CASSSVERHSYEQYF

v_gene: TRBV7-3
d_gene: TRBD2
j_gene: TRBJ2-2
abundance: -
CDR3nt: TGTGCCAGCAGCCTCCTAGCGGGCCTGAACACCGGGGAGCTGTTTTTT
CDR3aa: CASSLLAGLNTGELFF

v_gene: TRBV7-3
d_gene: -
j_gene: TRBJ2-1
abundance: -
CDR3nt: TGTGCCAGCAGCTTAACTAATATCCAGGGGCCCTACAATGAGCAGTTCTTC
CDR3aa: CASSLTNIQGPYNEQFF

v_gene: TRBV3-1/TRBV3-2
d_gene: -
j_gene: TRBJ1-2
abundance: -
CDR3nt: TGTGCCAGCAGCCTTGGGGGGGACGCCTATGGCTACACCTTC
CDR3aa: CASSLGGDAYGYTF

v_gene: TRBV7-2
d_gene: TRBD2
j_gene: TRBJ2-2
abundance: -
CDR3nt: TGTGCCAGCAGCTTGACTAGCACGAACACCGGGGAGCTGTTTTTT
CDR3aa: CASSLTSTNTGELFF

v_gene: TRBV28
d_gene: TRBD2
j_gene: TRBJ2-2
abundance: -
CDR3nt: TGTGCCAGCACCCCGGCCGGACTAGCGACCGGGGAGCTGTTTTTT
CDR3aa: CASTPAGLATGELFF

v_gene: TRBV28
d_gene: -
j_gene: TRBJ1-1
abundance: once
CDR3nt: TGTGCCAGCAGTGAATTCCAGAGGATGAACACTGAAGCTTTCTTT
CDR3aa: CASSEFQRMNTEAFF

v_gene: TRBV30
d_gene: TRBD2
j_gene: TRBJ2-5
abundance: -
CDR3nt: TGTGCCTGGAGTCCCCGGACTAGCGATAAAGAGACCCAGTACTTC
CDR3aa: CAWSPRTSDKETQYF

v_gene: TRBV5-1
d_gene: TRBD1
j_gene: TRBJ1-2
abundance: -
CDR3nt: TGCGCCAGCAGCTTAAGGGGGCCTGACTATGGCTACACCTTC
CDR3aa: CASSLRGPDYGYTF

v_gene: TRBV28
d_gene: -
j_gene: TRBJ1-1
abundance: -
CDR3nt: TGTGCCAGCAGTTTAAGTCAGATGAACACTGAAGCTTTCTTT
CDR3aa: CASSLSQMNTEAFF

v_gene: TRBV5-4
d_gene: TRBD2
j_gene: TRBJ2-3
abundance: -
CDR3nt: TGTGCCAGCAGTAAGCGGGAGGCCCCAGATACGCAGTATTTT
CDR3aa: CASSKREAPDTQYF

v_gene: TRBV7-9
d_gene: -
j_gene: TRBJ2-3
abundance: once
CDR3nt: TGTGCCAGCAGCTTAGTGACGGGAGCTACAGATACGCAGTATTTT
CDR3aa: CASSLVTGATDTQYF

v_gene: TRBV10-3
d_gene: -
j_gene: TRBJ1-1
abundance: -
CDR3nt: TGTGCCATCCGCGAGAGTGCTTTGAACACTGAAGCTTTCTTT
CDR3aa: CAIRESALNTEAFF

v_gene: TRBV18
d_gene: TRBD1
j_gene: TRBJ1-5
abundance: -
CDR3nt: TGTGCCAGCTCACCAGGGACAGGGGGACAGCCCCAGCATTTT
CDR3aa: CASSPGTGGQPQHF